This entry lists 25 T cell receptor beta chains sequenced from one sample in a study of tumor T cells in aggressive B-cell lymphoma. Generated by immunoSEQ multiplex PCR, the TCRdb table keeps only in-frame clones and is missing some. The data hold 800 or so clones, with roughly 90% observed a single time. Sequencing input: tumor tissue. The receptors were gathered from an adult with diffuse large B cell lymphoma.

The genes are TRBV2 and TRBJ2-1; 10 nucleotides align to TRBD2. Germline CDR1 and CDR2: SNHLY and FYNNEI. V gave up 0 bases and J gave up 5 bases; unmatched junction bases: 10. This CDR3 is built from 18 residues. CDR3 nucleotides: TGTGCCAGCAGTGAAGCTGCCTTCAGCGGGAGGGCCAACAATGAGCAGTTCTTC. Protein product: CASSEAAFSGRANNEQFF. The whole variable domain, remainder taken from reference TRBV2 and TRBJ2-1, is EPEVTQTPSHQVTQMGQEVILRCVPISNHLYFYWYRQILGQKVEFLVSFYNNEISEKSEIFDDQFSVERPDGSNFTLKIRSTKLEDSAMYFCASSEAAFSGRANNEQFFGPGTRLTVL.

The genes are TRBV4-3 and TRBJ1-2; 7 positions match TRBD1. With V trimmed by 0 bases and J by 4 bases, 14 bases remained unmatched. CDR3 length: 18 amino acids. Germline V gene data show CDR1 as LGHNA and CDR2 as YSLEER. The CDR3 sequence is CASSQDLVLSQGTYGYTF. The CDR3 coding sequence is TGCGCCAGCAGCCAAGATTTAGTCCTGTCACAGGGGACCTATGGCTACACCTTC.

The chain couples TRBV4-2 to TRBJ1-5; perhaps TRBD1 as D (5 bases). CDR3 length: 15 residues. The V gene's germline CDR1 is LGHNA and CDR2 YNFKEQ. V was pared by 1 base and J by 3 bases, with 10 bases between. CDR3 amino acids: CASSQGQGVNQPQHF. DNA of the CDR3: TGTGCCAGCAGCCAAGGGCAGGGCGTCAATCAGCCCCAGCATTTT.

This chain connects TRBV4-3 to TRBJ2-1, with TRBD1 identical over 10 bases. Germline V lookup: CDR1 LGHNA, CDR2 YSLEER. The CDR3 spans 15 residues. V dropped 1 base and J dropped 7; count of bases not matched to a gene: 4. The CDR3 region is CASSQGTGGFNEQFF. CDR3 nucleotide sequence: TGCGCCAGCAGCCAAGGGACAGGGGGGTTTAATGAGCAGTTCTTC.

V gene TRBV18 combines with J gene TRBJ2-5; 9 bases align to TRBD2. With the DNA end fitting TRBJ2-7 better, the J assignment may be wrong. The germline V gene encodes CDR1 KGHSH and CDR2 LQKENI. CDR3 size: 16 residues. The CDR3 here is CASSPKNRAGGYEQYF. The CDR3 DNA reads as TGTGCCAGCTCACCAAAGAATCGAGCGGGAGGATACGAGCAGTACTTC.

The chain couples TRBV7-2 to TRBJ2-1; TRBD2 agrees at 12 bases. Germline V gene lookup returns CDR1 SGHTA and CDR2 FQGNSA. The CDR3 is made up of 16 amino acids. V trimming: 5 bases; J trimming: 9 bases; junction bases outside the gene matches: 11. Here the CDR3 DNA reads TGTGCCAGCAGCCCTCGGACTAGCGGGAAATCAGTTGAGCAGTTCTTC. Its protein is CASSPRTSGKSVEQFF.

Concerning this clone: The junction does not match germline at one end; this may be a read error. V gene TRBV9 combines with J gene TRBJ2-7, with 7 bases identical to TRBD2. The CDR3 totals 15 residues. CDR1 and CDR2 from the germline V gene are SGDLS and YYNGEE. The CDR3 DNA is TGTGCCGGCAGCGTAGGGGCGGGAGCCGCCTACGAGCAGTACTTC. Translation: CAGSVGAGAAYEQYF.

The V gene is TRBV7-9, the J gene TRBJ1-5, with 8 bases identical to TRBD1. The V and J ends lost 5 bases and 7 bases, in that order; junction bases with no gene match: 10. Germline V lookup: CDR1 SEHNR, CDR2 FQNEAQ (reference sequence). The CDR3 extends over 15 amino acids. The CDR3 nucleotides are TGTGCCAGCAGCGAGGACAGGGATTCGGAGCAGCCCCAGCATTTT. This codes for CASSEDRDSEQPQHF.

The gene calls are TRBV11-2 and TRBJ2-7, with D possibly being TRBD1 (5 bases). Looked up from germline, CDR1 is SGHAT and CDR2 is FQNNGV. Trimming removed 2 bases from V and 8 bases from J, with 13 bases in between. CDR3 length: 13 amino acids. This CDR3 reads CASSLNIQAQQYF. CDR3 coding DNA: TGTGCCAGCAGCTTAAATATACAGGCTCAGCAGTACTTC.

The chain has TRBV5-4 and TRBJ2-7, with D possibly TRBD1 on 6 matching bases. Trimming stripped 4 bases from V and 6 bases from J, with 14 bases between. The CDR3 has 13 residues. The V gene's germline CDR1 is SGHNT and CDR2 YYREEE (reference sequence). CDR3: CASSKTGQLEQYF. The CDR3 DNA reads as TGTGCCAGCAGCAAAACAGGACAGCTCGAGCAGTACTTC.

V and J are TRBV28 and TRBJ1-4, with D possibly matching TRBD1 (6 bases). The CDR3 extends over 14 amino acids. Germline CDR1 is MDHEN and CDR2 is SYDVKM. V was trimmed by 3 bases and J by 10 bases, leaving 15 bases between them. The CDR3: CASSLGTRGGKLFF. As DNA, the CDR3 is TGTGCCAGCAGTTTGGGGACTAGGGGGGGAAAACTGTTTTTT.

The chain uses TRBV4-1 and TRBJ2-3; 8 bases match TRBD1. CDR1 and CDR2 (germline): MGHRA, YSYEKL. V lost 4 bases to trimming and J lost 1 base; unmatched junction nucleotides: 4. This CDR3 comprises 15 residues. As DNA, the CDR3 is TGCGCCAGCAGCCGGTCGGACAGGGGCACAGATACGCAGTATTTT. Protein: CASSRSDRGTDTQYF.

The CDR3, as DNA: TGTGCCAGCAGTTACTCCCGCAGCTATGGCTACACCTTC. As protein: CASSYSRSYGYTF. The chain uses TRBV6-5 and TRBJ1-2; D not certain. The CDR3 runs 13 residues. Germline-derived CDR1 and CDR2 are MNHEY and SVGAGI. Trimming removed 0 bases at V and 4 bases at J, with 6 bases between.

V gene TRBV5-1 combines with J gene TRBJ2-7, with 8 bases fitting TRBD1. CDR1 and CDR2 from the germline V gene are SGHRS and YFSETQ. V gave up 0 bases and J gave up 0 bases; unmatched junction bases: 2. The CDR3 has 15 amino acids. The CDR3 nucleotides are TGCGCCAGCAGCTTGGGACAGGGGATCTCCTACGAGCAGTACTTC. It specifies CASSLGQGISYEQYF.

V is TRBV19 and J is TRBJ1-2; D is unclear. CDR3 length: 13 amino acids. V gave up 7 bases and J gave up 4 bases, with 13 bases separating them. Looked up from germline, CDR1 is LNHDA and CDR2 is SQIVND (reference sequence). In nucleotides, the CDR3 is TGTGCCAGTACCTTTTCAGATTCCTATGGCTACACCTTC. Translating gives CASTFSDSYGYTF.

Here the CDR3 DNA reads TGTGCCAGCAGTTTGCGGGGGGCCTCTAATGAAAAACTGTTTTTT. Translation: CASSLRGASNEKLFF. J is TRBJ1-4 and V is TRBV27; D might be TRBD1 (6 bases). V was clipped by 3 bases and J by 3 bases, with 11 bases between them. CDR3 size: 15 residues. The germline V gene encodes CDR1 MNHEY and CDR2 SMNVEV (reference sequence).

The table lists this clone with a count of one. The V gene is TRBV18, the J gene TRBJ2-1, with a tentative D call TRBD1 (5 bases). V lost 3 bases, J lost 10 bases, and 10 bases lay in between. Germline-derived CDR1 and CDR2 are KGHSH and LQKENI. There are 12 residues in the CDR3. CDR3 nucleotide sequence: TGTGCCAGCTCACCGCTTTCAGGGGAGCAGTTCTTC. This codes for CASSPLSGEQFF.

The chain couples TRBV11-2 to TRBJ2-7; TRBD2 matches 7 bases. This CDR3 spans 15 amino acids. Germline V gene lookup returns CDR1 SGHAT and CDR2 FQNNGV. J lost 2 bases, V lost 1 base, and 5 bases had no gene match. CDR3 coding DNA: TGTGCCAGCAGCTTAGCTAGCGGTTATACCTACGAGCAGTACTTC. This encodes CASSLASGYTYEQYF.

This clone turned up a few times. The chain employs TRBV27 and TRBJ2-1, with TRBD1 identical over 9 bases. CDR3 length: 13 residues. The germline CDR1 and CDR2 sequences are MNHEY and SMNVEV (reference sequence). V shed 6 bases, J shed 8 bases, and the junction held 5 bases outside the gene matches. The CDR3 sequence: CASSLTGGDEQFF. In DNA, the CDR3 is TGTGCCAGCAGCCTGACAGGGGGGGATGAGCAGTTCTTC.

This clone was counted once. This rearrangement joins TRBV7-9 to TRBJ2-3; TRBD2 aligns across 8 bases. V was clipped by 6 bases and J by 6 bases; unmatched bases: 11. The CDR3 contains 15 residues. CDR1 and CDR2 from the germline V gene are SEHNR and FQNEAQ (reference sequence). The CDR3 coding sequence is TGTGCCAGCAGTCCCCCGGGAGGGAAAGGGGATACGCAGTATTTT. Amino acid sequence: CASSPPGGKGDTQYF.

Judged by abundance, this clone is hyperexpanded. The rearrangement links TRBV6-1 to TRBJ1-5; possibly TRBD1 for D (5 bases). Between the trimmed V and J ends, which lost 5 bases and 0 bases, there was a span of 8 bases. Germline V gene lookup returns CDR1 MNHNS and CDR2 SASEGT. CDR3 length: 14 amino acids. CDR3 sequence reads: CASSPGHSNQPQHF. CDR3 nucleotide sequence: TGTGCCAGCAGTCCAGGACATAGCAATCAGCCCCAGCATTTT.

This clone has a single count. It is unclear where the CDR3 begins or ends on the DNA, so no DNA is shown, and the CDR3 is as TCRdb lists it. The chain joins TRBV21-1 to TRBJ2-6; whether TRBD2, the table's D call, matches the DNA was not checked. TRBV21-1 is a pseudogene locus. The CDR3 is 16 amino acids long, termini counted. The CDR3 protein is CASSKVWGAGANVLTF.

The V and J genes are TRBV19 and TRBJ2-2, with 13 bases matching TRBD2. Germline values: CDR1 LNHDA, CDR2 SQIVND (reference sequence). The CDR3 is 17 residues long. V lost 6 bases, J lost 5 bases, and 9 bases stayed unmatched. The DNA of the CDR3 is TGTGCCAGTAGCAACCCGGGACTAGCGGGACGGACCGGGGAGCTGTTTTTT. This encodes CASSNPGLAGRTGELFF. The full variable domain, its missing parts supplied by reference TRBV19 and TRBJ2-2, is DGGITQSPKYLFRKEGQNVTLSCEQNLNHDAMYWYRQDPGQGLRLIYYSQIVNDFQKGDIAEGYSVSREKKESFPLTVTSAQKNPTAFYLCASSNPGLAGRTGELFFGEGSRLTVL.

The chain employs TRBV27 and TRBJ1-2; the match to TRBD1 covers 8 bases. Trimming cost V 6 bases and J 4 bases; bases outside gene matches: 7. CDR3 size: 14 residues. Germline values: CDR1 MNHEY, CDR2 SMNVEV (reference sequence). CDR3 protein: CASSLDRGGYGYTF. The CDR3 DNA reads as TGTGCCAGCAGCTTAGACAGGGGAGGCTATGGCTACACCTTC.

V usage is TRBV6-1 and J usage is TRBJ1-5; D unresolved. The CDR3 has 13 residues. Germline V lookup: CDR1 MNHNS, CDR2 SASEGT. V gave up 3 bases and J gave up 4 bases, with 7 bases separating them. The CDR3 DNA sequence: TGTGCCAGCAGTGAGAGGGTGAATCAGCCCCAGCATTTT. Its translation is CASSERVNQPQHF.